Listed here are 28 T cell receptor beta chains from one sample, sequenced in a study of radiotherapy plus CTLA-4 blockade in lung cancer. Repertoires were generated with immunoSEQ multiplex PCR, while TCRdb's copy carries only in-frame clones and drops some. The sample lists 56,000 or so clones, roughly four fifths occurring once. This specimen consisted of peripheral blood, obtained from a patient treated with radiotherapy plus ipilimumab. These receptors were obtained from a human donor with non-small cell lung cancer who had a complete response to radiotherapy plus ipilimumab.

This clone occurred a few times. The V gene is TRBV19, the J gene TRBJ2-4; weak D call: TRBD2 (7 bases). Trimming left V 7 bases short and J 6 bases short, with 19 bases between. The CDR3 is 15 residues long. Germline CDR1 LNHDA, CDR2 SQIVND (reference sequence). CDR3: CASTIGGGRLNIQYF. CDR3 DNA: TGTGCCAGTACCATAGGGGGGGGGCGGCTAAACATTCAGTACTTC. Full variable domain (remainder filled in from reference TRBV19 and TRBJ2-4): DGGITQSPKYLFRKEGQNVTLSCEQNLNHDAMYWYRQDPGQGLRLIYYSQIVNDFQKGDIAEGYSVSREKKESFPLTVTSAQKNPTAFYLCASTIGGGRLNIQYFGAGTRLSVL.

This clone was observed a few times. The chain is built from TRBV2 and TRBJ1-5, with D tentatively TRBD1 (5 bases). Deletions cut 5 bases from V and 2 bases from J, with 7 bases between. Per germline, CDR1 SNHLY and CDR2 FYNNEI. This CDR3 is built from 13 residues. CDR3 in amino acids: CASSSQGNQPQHF. The CDR3 DNA sequence: TGTGCCAGCAGTTCACAGGGCAATCAGCCCCAGCATTTT.

This rearrangement joins TRBV11-2 to TRBJ1-1, with D possibly being TRBD1 (6 bases). CDR3 length: 16 amino acids. The germline V gene has CDR1 SGHAT and CDR2 FQNNGV. Trimming removed 4 bases from V and 1 base from J, with 16 bases in between. The CDR3 spells CASSSIRGAGNTEAFF. CDR3 coding DNA: TGTGCCAGCAGCTCCATTCGGGGGGCAGGGAACACTGAAGCTTTCTTT.

This rearrangement joins TRBV7-9 to TRBJ2-7; TRBD2 aligns across 7 bases. Trimming at V came to 1 base and at J to 5 bases, leaving 11 bases not matched to a gene. Germline V gives CDR1 SEHNR, CDR2 FQNEAQ (reference sequence). This CDR3 contains 16 residues. The DNA of the CDR3 is TGTGCCAGCAGCTTAGGGGGCCGGACTAGTATCGACGAGCAGTACTTC. Translated, it gives CASSLGGRTSIDEQYF.

In this sample, this clone turned up once. This chain joins TRBV19 and TRBJ2-7; tentatively, D is TRBD1 (6 bases). Germline V gene data show CDR1 as LNHDA and CDR2 as SQIVND (reference sequence). The CDR3 covers 15 residues. Trimming removed 1 base at V and 4 bases at J, with 14 bases between. In DNA form, the CDR3 reads TGTGCCAGTAGTATAGCACAGGGTGATCGGTACGAGCAGTACTTC. It codes for CASSIAQGDRYEQYF.

This clone came up a few times. The gene calls are TRBV15 and TRBJ2-5, with a possible D match to TRBD2 (7 bases). Trimming pared 1 base from V and 4 bases from J, leaving 19 bases between. This CDR3 comprises 17 residues. The germline gives CDR1 LNHNV, CDR2 YYDKDF (reference sequence). CDR3 amino acids: CATSRVRRGGYRETQYF. The CDR3 DNA reads TGTGCCACCAGCAGAGTCCGGAGGGGGGGATATCGAGAGACCCAGTACTTC. Variable domain in full (rest from reference TRBV15 and TRBJ2-5): DAMVIQNPRYQVTQFGKPVTLSCSQTLNHNVMYWYQQKSSQAPKLLFHYYDKDFNNEADTPDNFQSRRPNTSFCFLDIRSPGLGDTAMYLCATSRVRRGGYRETQYFGPGTRLLVL.

The rearrangement joins TRBV5-6 to TRBJ1-4, with 8 positions matching TRBD1. From germline, CDR1 is SGHDT and CDR2 YYEEEE. V dropped 4 bases and J dropped 4; count of bases not matched to a gene: 6. This CDR3 has 15 amino acids. The CDR3 region has the DNA TGTGCCAGCAGCGTGCAGGGGGCGGATAATGAAAAACTGTTTTTT. This codes for CASSVQGADNEKLFF. The variable domain in full, completed from reference TRBV5-6 and TRBJ1-4, reads DAGVTQSPTHLIKTRGQQVTLRCSPKSGHDTVSWYQQALGQGPQFIFQYYEEEERQRGNFPDRFSGHQFPNYSSELNVNALLLGDSALYLCASSVQGADNEKLFFGSGTQLSVL.

This clone was counted only a few times. The rearrangement links TRBV27 to TRBJ2-2; 7 positions agree with TRBD2. Germline assignment: CDR1 MNHEY and CDR2 SMNVEV (reference sequence). V was clipped by 2 bases and J by 4 bases; unmatched bases: 7. This CDR3 has 16 amino acids. The CDR3 here is CASSLVTSEGTGELFF. The CDR3 DNA reads TGTGCCAGCAGTTTAGTTACTAGCGAGGGCACCGGGGAGCTGTTTTTT.

The chain has TRBV18 and TRBJ1-4; 9 bases are shared with TRBD1. Trimming took 4 bases from V and 7 from J; bases not matched to a gene: 4. Per the germline V gene, CDR1 is KGHSH and CDR2 is LQKENI. CDR3 length: 14 amino acids. The CDR3 is CASSRGQGTEKLFF. CDR3 nucleotide sequence: TGTGCCAGCTCACGGGGACAGGGCACTGAAAAACTGTTTTTT. Filled out from reference TRBV18 and TRBJ1-4, the complete variable domain reads NAGVMQNPRHLVRRRGQEARLRCSPMKGHSHVYWYRQLPEEGLKFMVYLQKENIIDESGMPKERFSAEFPKEGPSILRIQQVVRGDSAAYFCASSRGQGTEKLFFGSGTQLSVL.

The chain carries TRBV6-1 and TRBJ1-6; 7 bases align to TRBD1. V was pared by 6 bases and J by 7 bases, with 9 bases of the junction left unmatched. This CDR3 spans 15 amino acids. CDR1 and CDR2 (germline): MNHNS, SASEGT. In DNA form, the CDR3 reads TGTGCCAGCAGCGATACGGGACAGCGGAATTCACCCCTCCACTTT. Amino acids: CASSDTGQRNSPLHF.

The rearrangement uses TRBV19 and TRBJ1-2; 9 nucleotides agree with TRBD1. Germline V gene sequence: CDR1 LNHDA, CDR2 SQIVND (reference sequence). V was clipped by 1 base and J by 4 bases; unmatched bases: 10. There are 17 residues in the CDR3. The CDR3 DNA sequence: TGTGCCAGTAGTATAGCCCACTCCGACAGGGGGGGCTATGGCTACACCTTC. This translates into CASSIAHSDRGGYGYTF.

The chain joins TRBV27 to TRBJ2-1; D may be TRBD2 (7 bases). Germline V gene sequence: CDR1 MNHEY, CDR2 SMNVEV (reference sequence). With 3 bases removed from V and 9 bases from J, the gap between germline ends came to 12 bases. This CDR3 comprises 13 residues. The CDR3 bases are TGTGCCAGCAGTTTCGGGGGGCCGGCTGAGCAGTTCTTC. The encoded protein is CASSFGGPAEQFF.

The chain recombines TRBV7-2 with TRBJ1-2; TRBD1 matches at 10 bases. Germline V lookup: CDR1 SGHTA, CDR2 FQGNSA. The CDR3 has 13 amino acids. V shed 5 bases and J 7 bases; nucleotides not matched to a gene: 4. CDR3 sequence: CASSPGTGVGYTF. The CDR3 nucleotides read TGTGCCAGCAGCCCCGGGACAGGGGTTGGCTACACCTTC.

The V gene is TRBV27, the J gene TRBJ1-4; D uncertain. The CDR3 spans 16 residues. Germline-derived CDR1 and CDR2 are MNHEY and SMNVEV (reference sequence). V was shortened by 1 base and J by 7 bases, with 16 bases between the two germline ends. The CDR3 DNA sequence: TGTGCCAGCAGTTTATACCGGCCCGGAGTGGGTGAAAAACTGTTTTTT. Its translation: CASSLYRPGVGEKLFF.

This chain uses TRBV11-2 with TRBJ1-2; maybe TRBD1 (5 bases). V was clipped by 4 bases and J by 7 bases, with 13 bases between them. The CDR3 loop spans 13 amino acids. CDR1 SGHAT and CDR2 FQNNGV come from the germline V gene. This CDR3 reads CASSSPRRGGYTF. CDR3 coding DNA: TGTGCCAGCAGCTCGCCACGTAGGGGTGGCTACACCTTC. Complete variable domain (other parts from reference TRBV11-2 and TRBJ1-2): EAGVAQSPRYKIIEKRQSVAFWCNPISGHATLYWYQQILGQGPKLLIQFQNNGVVDDSQLPKDRFSAERLKGVDSTLKIQPAKLEDSAVYLCASSSPRRGGYTFGSGTRLTVV.

This chain connects TRBV6-6 to TRBJ1-3, with D maybe TRBD1 (5 bases). V was trimmed by 4 bases and J by 11 bases, leaving 12 bases between them. The CDR3 has 12 residues. Germline V gene lookup returns CDR1 MNHNY and CDR2 SVGAGI (reference sequence). This CDR3 is CASSSGGRPIYF. The DNA of the CDR3 is TGTGCCAGCAGTTCCGGGGGAAGGCCCATATATTTT.

The V gene is TRBV5-1, the J gene TRBJ1-4; 7 bases map to TRBD1. The germline CDR1 and CDR2 sequences are SGHRS and YFSETQ. V lost 0 bases to trimming and J lost 8 bases; unmatched junction nucleotides: 7. This CDR3 region has 15 residues. The CDR3 is CASSLGQGWDEKLFF. CDR3 sequence (DNA): TGCGCCAGCAGCTTGGGACAGGGTTGGGACGAAAAACTGTTTTTT.

This clone was counted between two and nine times. The chain couples TRBV4-3 to TRBJ1-1; D call uncertain. This CDR3 contains 14 residues. Germline V gene sequence: CDR1 LGHNA, CDR2 YSLEER. Trimming removed 0 bases from V and 2 bases from J, with 7 bases in between. CDR3 sequence reads: CASSQDGGNTEAFF. CDR3 coding DNA: TGCGCCAGCAGCCAAGATGGCGGAAACACTGAAGCTTTCTTT.

With respect to this clone: One junction end does not reproduce the germline sequence, and a read error may be involved. The chain has TRBV7-7 and TRBJ2-5; 12 bases line up with TRBD2. Germline-derived CDR1 and CDR2 are SSHAT and FNYEAQ (reference sequence). This CDR3 region has 15 residues. The DNA of the CDR3 is TGTGCTAGCAGCTCTAGCGGGGGGGGGCAAGAGACCCAGTACTTC. It is translated as CASSSSGGGQETQYF.

V gene TRBV15 combines with J gene TRBJ2-2; 7 nucleotides align to TRBD2. This CDR3 region has 16 residues. In germline, CDR1 is LNHNV, CDR2 YYDKDF (reference sequence). J gave up 3 bases and V 1 base, and 5 bases lay outside the gene matches. The chain's CDR3 is CATSRGGREYTGELFF. CDR3 DNA: TGTGCCACCAGCAGAGGAGGGCGGGAGTACACCGGGGAGCTGTTTTTT.

This clone showed up just a few times. J is TRBJ2-7 and V is TRBV28; possibly TRBD1 for D (6 bases). CDR1 and CDR2 from the germline V gene are MDHEN and SYDVKM. This CDR3 is built from 15 residues. V was pared by 3 bases and J by 5 bases, with 17 bases between. The CDR3 spells CASSFGGRVPDEQYF. Written as DNA, the CDR3 is TGTGCCAGCAGTTTTGGGGGCAGAGTGCCGGACGAGCAGTACTTC. Combining the CDR3 with reference TRBV28 and TRBJ2-7 gives the whole variable domain DVKVTQSSRYLVKRTGEKVFLECVQDMDHENMFWYRQDPGLGLRLIYFSYDVKMKEKGDIPEGYSVSREKKERFSLILESASTNQTSMYLCASSFGGRVPDEQYFGPGTRLTVT.

The chain joins TRBV30 to TRBJ2-4; possibly TRBD2 for D (6 bases). The germline V gene has CDR1 GTSNPN and CDR2 SVGIG (reference sequence). The CDR3 is 13 residues long. V gave up 5 bases and J gave up 5 bases, with 13 bases separating them. The CDR3 is CAWGVGTQNIQYF. The DNA of the CDR3 is TGTGCCTGGGGGGTGGGGACTCAAAACATTCAGTACTTC.

This rearrangement joins TRBV6-1 to TRBJ1-2; D unclear. This CDR3 spans 13 amino acids. Germline lookup yields CDR1 MNHNS and CDR2 SASEGT. The V end lost 4 bases, the J end lost 0 bases, and 6 bases lay between the germline ends. The CDR3 sequence is CASSVSANYGYTF. The CDR3 bases are TGTGCCAGCAGTGTTTCAGCTAACTATGGCTACACCTTC.

The CDR3 DNA follows: TGTGCCAGTAGTGCCTTGGACAGGGGCTACGAGCAGTACTTC. It codes for CASSALDRGYEQYF. The V gene is TRBV19, the J gene TRBJ2-7, with 9 bases that match TRBD1. This CDR3 has 14 amino acids. Germline CDR1 is LNHDA and CDR2 is SQIVND (reference sequence). After removal of 5 bases from V and 3 bases from J, the junction contained 5 bases not matched to a gene.

The chain joins TRBV4-1 to TRBJ2-3, with D possibly TRBD2 on 5 matching bases. V was trimmed by 0 bases and J by 5 bases, leaving 6 bases between them. The CDR3 is made up of 13 amino acids. Germline CDR1 and CDR2: MGHRA and YSYEKL. The CDR3 protein is CASSQDRGDTQYF. The CDR3 nucleotides read TGCGCCAGCAGCCAAGATCGGGGAGATACGCAGTATTTT.

This rearrangement joins TRBV5-1 to TRBJ1-1; 7 bases match TRBD1. The CDR3 has 15 residues. In germline, CDR1 is SGHRS, CDR2 YFSETQ. Unmatched junction bases numbered 7, after V lost 4 bases and J lost 1 base. This chain's CDR3 is CASSQGQARNTEAFF. Written as DNA, the CDR3 is TGCGCCAGCAGCCAAGGACAGGCCCGGAACACTGAAGCTTTCTTT.

This chain joins TRBV27 and TRBJ2-2; TRBD1 agrees at 7 bases. Germline-derived CDR1 and CDR2 are MNHEY and SMNVEV (reference sequence). The V and J ends lost 7 bases and 0 bases, in that order; junction bases with no gene match: 5. The CDR3 extends over 15 amino acids. Written as DNA, the CDR3 is TGTGCCAGCAAGCTGACAGGGACGAACACCGGGGAGCTGTTTTTT. Translating gives CASKLTGTNTGELFF.

The rearrangement links TRBV5-1 to TRBJ1-6, with a weak D call TRBD1 (5 bases). This CDR3 contains 14 residues. Trimming left V 4 bases short and J 7 bases short, with 12 bases between. In germline, CDR1 is SGHRS, CDR2 YFSETQ. The CDR3 is CASSPDSGNSPLHF. The CDR3 DNA reads TGCGCCAGCAGCCCCGACAGTGGAAATTCACCCCTCCACTTT.